Following are 31 T cell receptor beta chains from one sample sequenced in a study of CD8+ T cells in alopecia areata. As to treatment: oral pan-JAK inhibitor, 5-10 mg twice daily. Sequencing templates came from extracted RNA that was reverse transcribed into cDNA. Generated by immunoSEQ multiplex PCR, the TCRdb table keeps only in-frame clones and is missing some. There are roughly 120,000 clones in the sample; roughly 60% occur only once, and under 35% lies in the top ten. This specimen was CD8+ T cells sorted from blood, taken at week 4, from a patient treated with tofacitinib. These receptors were obtained from a human donor with alopecia areata.

The table lists this clone with a count of one. This chain links TRBV6-1 with TRBJ1-6, with D perhaps matching TRBD1 (5 bases). V was trimmed by 3 bases and J by 10 bases, leaving 19 bases between them. In germline, CDR1 is MNHNS, CDR2 SASEGT. The CDR3 sequence is 16 residues long. CDR3 in DNA: TGTGCCAGCAGTGACAAAGGCGGGGCCGGGTACTCACCCCTCCACTTT. Its translation is CASSDKGGAGYSPLHF.

This chain uses TRBV30 with TRBJ1-1; maybe TRBD1 (6 bases). The ends were cut back, 4 bases at V and 4 bases at J, with 13 bases in the middle. The CDR3 consists of 13 residues. In germline, CDR1 is GTSNPN, CDR2 SVGIG (reference sequence). The CDR3 sequence: CAWTPLGGTEAFF. The CDR3 DNA reads TGTGCCTGGACTCCCTTAGGGGGCACTGAAGCTTTCTTT. Full variable domain (rest looked up from reference TRBV30 and TRBJ1-1): SQTIHQWPATLVQPVGSPLSLECTVEGTSNPNLYWYRQAAGRGLQLLFYSVGIGQISSEVPQNLSASRPQDRQFILSSKKLLLSDSGFYLCAWTPLGGTEAFFGQGTRLTVV.

J is TRBJ2-1 and V is TRBV11-1; the D gene is possibly TRBD2 (6 bases). Trimming pared 2 bases from V and 0 bases from J, leaving 11 bases between. The CDR3 length is 16 residues. The V gene's germline CDR1 is SGHAT and CDR2 FQDESV (reference sequence). CDR3 in DNA: TGTGCCAGCAGCTTATCACGGGGGAGCTCCTACAATGAGCAGTTCTTC. Residues: CASSLSRGSSYNEQFF.

The chain uses TRBV2 and TRBJ2-1; possibly TRBD2 for D (6 bases). This CDR3 region has 13 residues. The ends were cut back, 7 bases at V and 9 bases at J, with 16 bases in the middle. Germline-derived CDR1 and CDR2 are SNHLY and FYNNEI. CDR3 in DNA: TGTGCCAGCAATCCCGGAGGGCGTTTTGAGCAGTTCTTC. Its protein product is CASNPGGRFEQFF.

This clone appeared a few times. The chain recombines TRBV2 with TRBJ2-3, with D tentatively TRBD2 (6 bases). This CDR3 region has 14 residues. Between the trimmed V and J ends, which lost 8 bases and 5 bases, there was a span of 17 bases. The germline V gene encodes CDR1 SNHLY and CDR2 FYNNEI. The CDR3 spells CASLGGVPEDTQYF. CDR3 in DNA: TGTGCCAGCCTGGGGGGTGTCCCTGAAGATACGCAGTATTTT.

The V and J genes are TRBV4-1 and TRBJ2-3, with 7 positions matching TRBD2. The V gene's germline CDR1 is MGHRA and CDR2 YSYEKL. The CDR3 is made up of 16 amino acids. Unmatched junction bases numbered 4, after V lost 0 bases and J lost 1 base. The CDR3 DNA sequence: TGCGCCAGCAGCCAAGATCAGGGAGGGGGCACAGATACGCAGTATTTT. It is translated as CASSQDQGGGTDTQYF.

This clone was observed a few times. This chain uses TRBV29-1 with TRBJ2-7, with D possibly TRBD1 on 6 matching bases. Germline CDR1 and CDR2: SQVTM and ANQGSEA. With 7 bases removed from V and 0 bases from J, the gap between germline ends came to 10 bases. The CDR3 has 12 residues. The CDR3 coding sequence is TGCAGCGGCCGGGACAACTCCTACGAGCAGTACTTC. Translated: CSGRDNSYEQYF.

This clone occurred a few times. The chain has TRBV11-2 and TRBJ1-2; TRBD1 aligns across 7 bases. Trimming at V came to 5 bases and at J to 2 bases, leaving 8 bases not matched to a gene. The CDR3 is 15 amino acids. Germline lookup yields CDR1 SGHAT and CDR2 FQNNGV. CDR3 nucleotides: TGTGCCAGCAGCATCTCAGGGGGGCCGAACTATGGCTACACCTTC. It translates to CASSISGGPNYGYTF.

V is TRBV27 and J is TRBJ2-7; 8 bases line up with TRBD1. This CDR3 is 14 amino acids long. Per germline, CDR1 MNHEY and CDR2 SMNVEV (reference sequence). The DNA for the CDR3 is TGTCCACGACCTCGACAGGGGATAGCCTACGAGCAGTACTTC. Amino acid sequence: CPRPRQGIAYEQYF.

The chain uses TRBV30 and TRBJ1-4, with a tentative D call TRBD1 (6 bases). The CDR3 spans 13 residues. V was shortened by 7 bases and J by 1 base, with 10 bases between the two germline ends. The V gene's germline CDR1 is GTSNPN and CDR2 SVGIG (reference sequence). CDR3 loop: CAFSQGTNEKLFF. CDR3 coding DNA: TGTGCCTTCTCACAGGGAACTAATGAAAAACTGTTTTTT.

V and J are TRBV29-1 and TRBJ1-2; D is possibly TRBD1 (5 bases). V was clipped by 7 bases and J by 3 bases, with 21 bases between them. This CDR3 comprises 15 residues. In germline, CDR1 is SQVTM, CDR2 ANQGSEA. The CDR3 region is CSAVKHQGPDYGYTF. The CDR3 DNA is TGCAGCGCCGTTAAGCATCAGGGTCCCGACTATGGCTACACCTTC. The full variable domain, in which reference TRBV29-1 and TRBJ1-2 provide the parts outside the CDR3, is SAVISQKPSRDICQRGTSLTIQCQVDSQVTMMFWYRQQPGQSLTLIATANQGSEATYESGFVIDKFPISRPNLTFSTLTVSNMSPEDSSIYLCSAVKHQGPDYGYTFGSGTRLTVV.

About this clone: Other DNA sequences in the sample encode the same CDR3. V usage is TRBV30 and J usage is TRBJ1-4, with 9 bases that match TRBD1. V lost 4 bases to trimming and J lost 8 bases; unmatched junction nucleotides: 5. The CDR3 contains 13 residues. CDR1 is GTSNPN and CDR2 is SVGIG in the germline V gene (reference sequence). CDR3 sequence (DNA): TGTGCCTGGACGGGGACAGGGAACGAAAAACTGTTTTTT. This gives the protein CAWTGTGNEKLFF.

The V call is TRBV11-3, the J call TRBJ2-1; a possible D gene is TRBD2 (6 bases). Per germline, CDR1 SGHNT and CDR2 YENEEA. With 5 bases removed from V and 0 bases from J, the gap between germline ends came to 14 bases. This CDR3 is 16 amino acids long. CDR3 sequence: CASSLRGGSSYNEQFF. CDR3 DNA: TGTGCCAGCAGCCTCCGCGGAGGGAGCTCCTACAATGAGCAGTTCTTC.

V usage is TRBV29-1 and J usage is TRBJ2-2, with D uncertain. V lost 2 bases and J lost 7, with 11 bases in between. The CDR3 has 13 amino acids. Germline V CDR1 and CDR2: SQVTM, ANQGSEA. CDR3 coding DNA: TGCAGCGTTGAAACCTCTGCGGTCGGGGAGCTGTTTTTT. Its translation is CSVETSAVGELFF.

This clone has more than one count but fewer than ten. This chain links TRBV29-1 with TRBJ2-5; D is perhaps TRBD1 or TRBD2 (5 bases each). V gave up 1 base and J gave up 3 bases, with 12 bases separating them. Germline V gene lookup returns CDR1 SQVTM and CDR2 ANQGSEA. CDR3 size: 14 residues. The CDR3: CSVEVRGVEETQYF. As DNA, the CDR3 is TGCAGCGTTGAAGTGAGAGGGGTTGAAGAGACCCAGTACTTC.

This clone was counted between two and nine times. The identical CDR3 is also encoded by other nucleotide sequences in the sample. The J gene is TRBJ2-7, the V gene TRBV30; D gene unclear. Trimming removed 5 bases at V and 1 base at J, with 3 bases between. Germline lookup yields CDR1 GTSNPN and CDR2 SVGIG (reference sequence). The CDR3 length is 10 residues. The CDR3 DNA sequence: TGTGCCTGGGGATCCTACGAGCAGTACTTC. Its protein is CAWGSYEQYF.

The rearrangement links TRBV19 to TRBJ1-5; a weak D match, TRBD1 (5 bases). Trimming removed 4 bases from V and 5 bases from J, with 18 bases in between. CDR1 is LNHDA and CDR2 is SQIVND in the germline V gene (reference sequence). This CDR3 comprises 16 residues. The CDR3 reads CASSTVLGVEDQPQHF. The DNA for the CDR3 is TGTGCCAGTAGTACTGTCCTGGGGGTCGAGGATCAGCCCCAGCATTTT.

This clone was seen a handful of times. The CDR3 is CAWEQGAAAEAFF. In DNA form, the CDR3 reads TGTGCCTGGGAACAGGGGGCTGCGGCTGAAGCTTTCTTT. This rearrangement joins TRBV30 to TRBJ1-1, with TRBD1 matching over 9 bases. The germline V gene encodes CDR1 GTSNPN and CDR2 SVGIG (reference sequence). This CDR3 comprises 13 residues. V gave up 5 bases and J gave up 6 bases; unmatched junction bases: 7.

The V gene is TRBV7-9, the J gene TRBJ1-1; TRBD1 matches 9 bases. This CDR3 has 15 amino acids. Germline CDR1 SEHNR, CDR2 FQNEAQ (reference sequence). V lost 5 bases and J lost 4; bases outside the gene matches: 8. The chain's CDR3 is CASSLTGGLGTEAFF. CDR3 coding DNA: TGTGCCAGCAGCCTTACAGGGGGCCTGGGCACTGAAGCTTTCTTT. The variable domain in full, completed from reference TRBV7-9 and TRBJ1-1, reads DTGVSQNPRHKITKRGQNVTFRCDPISEHNRLYWYRQTLGQGPEFLTYFQNEAQLEKSRLLSDRFSAERPKGSFSTLEIQRTEQGDSAMYLCASSLTGGLGTEAFFGQGTRLTVV.

The rearrangement links TRBV25-1 to TRBJ2-3, with D perhaps matching TRBD1 or TRBD2 (5 bases each). The CDR3 length is 12 residues. Germline V gene data show CDR1 as MGHDK and CDR2 as SYGVNS. V shed 3 bases and J shed 5 bases, with 6 bases lying between them. The DNA for the CDR3 is TGTGCCAGCAGTGATGGGGGAGATACGCAGTATTTT. Residues: CASSDGGDTQYF.

The rearrangement links TRBV2 to TRBJ2-1; D gene uncertain. V lost 5 bases to trimming and J lost 8 bases, with 4 bases between them. Germline values: CDR1 SNHLY, CDR2 FYNNEI. The CDR3 is made up of 10 amino acids. The CDR3 region is CASSPYEQFF. CDR3 bases: TGTGCCAGCAGTCCATATGAGCAGTTCTTC.

Details on this clone: Since no conserved phenylalanine or tryptophan closes the CDR3, a read error is the likely cause. The limits of the CDR3 on the DNA are not certain, so only TCRdb's listed CDR3 is given. CDR3 protein: CASSAGGLIIQS. V gene TRBV7-9 combines with J gene TRBJ1-2; the table's D gene call, TRBD1, was not cross checked with the DNA. The CDR3 is 12 residues long, ends included. The germline V gene encodes CDR1 SEHNR and CDR2 FQNEAQ (reference sequence).

The chain has TRBV10-3 and TRBJ2-7, with D tentatively TRBD1 (6 bases). Germline-derived CDR1 and CDR2 are ENHRY and SYGVKD. The V and J ends lost 2 bases and 4 bases respectively, with 12 bases between them. This CDR3 is built from 14 residues. In DNA, the CDR3 is TGTGCCATCAGTGAGACAGGGTTTGCGTACGAGCAGTACTTC. Amino acids: CAISETGFAYEQYF.

This sequence joins TRBV29-1 and TRBJ2-3, with a weak D call TRBD2 (5 bases). The CDR3 sequence is 13 residues long. Germline V gene data show CDR1 as SQVTM and CDR2 as ANQGSEA. V was pared by 7 bases and J by 1 base, with 12 bases between. The DNA for the CDR3 is TGCAGCGCCGGAGGTGGGGGCACAGATACGCAGTATTTT. This sequence encodes CSAGGGGTDTQYF.

J is TRBJ2-5 and V is TRBV15; TRBD2 is a possible D gene (5 bases). With the DNA end fitting TRBJ2-7 better, the J assignment may be wrong. This CDR3 has 12 residues. CDR1 LNHNV and CDR2 YYDKDF come from the germline V gene (reference sequence). CDR3 DNA sequence: TGTGCCACCAGTGAAGGGAGCTACGAGCAGTACTTC. It translates to CATSEGSYEQYF.

The chain combines TRBV29-1 with TRBJ1-1, with a weak D call TRBD1 (5 bases). V was shortened by 8 bases and J by 3 bases, with 10 bases between the two germline ends. In germline, CDR1 is SQVTM, CDR2 ANQGSEA. This CDR3 spans 11 amino acids. CDR3 nucleotide sequence: TGCAGCATGGGGGTCTACACTGAAGCTTTCTTT. Amino acid sequence: CSMGVYTEAFF. The variable domain in full, completed from reference TRBV29-1 and TRBJ1-1, reads SAVISQKPSRDICQRGTSLTIQCQVDSQVTMMFWYRQQPGQSLTLIATANQGSEATYESGFVIDKFPISRPNLTFSTLTVSNMSPEDSSIYLCSMGVYTEAFFGQGTRLTVV.

In this sample, this clone turned up a few times. The chain uses TRBV5-1 and TRBJ2-1; 10 nucleotides agree with TRBD2. There are 12 residues in the CDR3. CDR1 and CDR2 (germline): SGHRS, YFSETQ. V trimming: 7 bases; J trimming: 6 bases; junction bases outside the gene matches: 1. CDR3 sequence: CASSSGGNEQFF. The DNA of the CDR3 is TGCGCCAGCTCTAGCGGGGGCAATGAGCAGTTCTTC.

This clone was observed once. V usage is TRBV30 and J usage is TRBJ1-2, with D perhaps TRBD1 (5 bases). Germline CDR1 GTSNPN, CDR2 SVGIG (reference sequence). The CDR3 spans 13 residues. V was cut by 0 bases and J by 8 bases, with 13 bases left in between. CDR3 in DNA: TGTGCCTGGAGTGTACAGGTCCAAAGGGGCTACACCTTC. The encoded protein is CAWSVQVQRGYTF.

The chain links TRBV13 to TRBJ1-4; possibly TRBD1 for D (5 bases). V lost 0 bases, J lost 4 bases, and 12 bases lay in between. CDR1 and CDR2 from the germline V gene are PRHDT and FYEKMQ (reference sequence). This CDR3 spans 16 amino acids. The CDR3 sequence: CASSLGRDFSNEKLFF. Here the CDR3 DNA reads TGTGCCAGCAGCTTAGGCCGGGACTTTAGTAATGAAAAACTGTTTTTT.

This clone has a handful of counts. V is TRBV15 and J is TRBJ2-1, with 7 bases identical to TRBD2. CDR1 is LNHNV and CDR2 is YYDKDF in the germline V gene (reference sequence). The V and J ends lost 2 bases and 6 bases, in that order; junction bases with no gene match: 7. The CDR3 covers 15 residues. The CDR3 sequence: CATSRSGDGPNEQFF. The CDR3 DNA reads TGTGCCACCAGCAGAAGCGGGGACGGCCCCAATGAGCAGTTCTTC.

This clone showed up just a few times. The chain joins TRBV27 to TRBJ2-1; 7 bases line up with TRBD2. Looked up from germline, CDR1 is MNHEY and CDR2 is SMNVEV (reference sequence). Unmatched junction bases numbered 7, after V lost 4 bases and J lost 7 bases. The CDR3 has 14 amino acids. Written as DNA, the CDR3 is TGTGCCAGCAGTTCCGGACTAGTTCAGAATGAGCAGTTCTTC. Translating gives CASSSGLVQNEQFF.